A single sample gave rise to the 9 T cell receptor beta chains below, sequenced in a study of T cells in Graves' hyperthyroidism and ophthalmopathy. TCR beta CDR3 regions were amplified from RNA transcripts. The TCR CDR3 first-round RT-PCR relied on the HTBI primer set. TCRdb processed the multiplex PCR reads anew with MiXCR; each CDR3 protein has one entry. The sample yields about 580,000 distinct CDR3 sequences, around 14% seen once. Sequencing input: blood. The receptors come from a young woman with Graves' hyperthyroidism that later progressed to Graves' ophthalmopathy.

Many counts were recorded for this clonotype. The genes are TRBV18 and TRBJ2-7, with D tentatively TRBD1 (5 bases). The CDR3 consists of 15 residues. The germline V gene encodes CDR1 KGHSH and CDR2 LQKENI. V was cut by 2 bases and J by 0 bases, with 11 bases left in between. CDR3 in amino acids: CASSPGAGDSYEQYF. The DNA for the CDR3 is TGTGCCAGCTCACCAGGGGCCGGAGACTCCTACGAGCAGTACTTC.

The V call is TRBV2, the J call TRBJ2-3; no reliable D call. Trimming removed 3 bases from V and 2 bases from J, with 6 bases in between. Germline CDR1 SNHLY, CDR2 FYNNEI. The CDR3 spans 13 residues. The CDR3 nucleotides read TGTGCCAGCAGTGAGGGGTACACAGATACGCAGTATTTT. Encoded protein: CASSEGYTDTQYF.

The sample holds many counts of this clonotype. The gene calls are TRBV6-2 or TRBV6-3 and TRBJ2-3; the match to TRBD2 covers 7 bases. V was pared by 9 bases and J by 4 bases, with 16 bases of the junction left unmatched. Looked up from germline, CDR1 is MNHEY and CDR2 is SVGEGT. This CDR3 spans 16 amino acids. In DNA, the CDR3 is TGTGCCAGTGGCGGGAGACGTTGGTTAGTAGCAGATACGCAGTATTTT. Translating it yields CASGGRRWLVADTQYF.

This clonotype came up many times. This chain's CDR3 is CASSGTSGINNEQFF. The CDR3 DNA reads as TGTGCCAGCAGCGGGACTAGCGGGATCAACAATGAGCAGTTCTTC. The V and J genes are TRBV27 and TRBJ2-1; 13 bases align to TRBD2. This CDR3 has 15 residues. The V gene end was trimmed by 6 bases and the J gene end by 5 bases; junction bases not matched to a gene: 4. The germline V gene has CDR1 MNHEY and CDR2 SMNVEV (reference sequence).

This clonotype was recorded at least ten times. The chain recombines TRBV6-5 with TRBJ1-2, with D uncertain. Per germline, CDR1 MNHEY and CDR2 SVGAGI. The length of the CDR3 is 17 residues. V was cut by 4 bases and J by 5 bases, with 23 bases left in between. CDR3 amino acids: CASSFRRTLETGYGYTF. The CDR3 nucleotides read TGTGCCAGCAGTTTCCGACGGACCCTAGAGACGGGGTATGGCTACACCTTC.

This clonotype was observed many times. The CDR3 loop reads CSVGSRRGKTYNEQFF. In DNA form, the CDR3 reads TGCAGCGTTGGGTCCCGAAGAGGGAAGACCTACAATGAGCAGTTCTTC. This rearrangement joins TRBV29-1 to TRBJ2-1; a weak D match, TRBD2 (5 bases). Per germline, CDR1 SQVTM and CDR2 ANQGSEA. The CDR3 extends over 16 amino acids. V dropped 4 bases and J dropped 2 bases, with 18 bases sitting between them.

This clonotype was recorded many times. The chain couples TRBV6-1 to TRBJ1-6; D not resolved. Germline values: CDR1 MNHNS, CDR2 SASEGT. The ends were cut back, 7 bases at V and 12 bases at J, with 22 bases in the middle. The CDR3 length is 15 residues. Here the CDR3 reads CASKNLDVFARPLHF. The CDR3 region has the DNA TGTGCCAGCAAAAATCTGGACGTCTTTGCACGACCCCTCCACTTT.

As concerns this clonotype: At one end, the junction sequence differs from germline, possibly due to a read error. CDR3 sequence (DNA): TGTGCCAACAGCCAGGGTCTCTACGAGCAGTACTTC. Translated: CANSQGLYEQYF. The chain employs TRBV3-1 and TRBJ2-7, with a tentative D call TRBD1 (5 bases). CDR1 is LGHDT and CDR2 is YNNKEL in the germline V gene (reference sequence). The CDR3 sequence is 12 residues long.

The rearrangement links TRBV15 to TRBJ2-5; 11 nucleotides align to TRBD2. The germline V gene encodes CDR1 LNHNV and CDR2 YYDKDF (reference sequence). This CDR3 has 14 amino acids. J lost 5 bases, V lost 4 bases, and 3 bases had no gene match. In DNA form, the CDR3 reads TGTGCCACCAGCAATATAGCGGGAGGGGAGACCCAGTACTTC. Its protein is CATSNIAGGETQYF.